A single sample gave rise to the 16 T cell receptor beta chains below, sequenced in a study of CD8 T cells in Susac syndrome. Random hexamers served to reverse transcribe roughly 0.45 to 1 ug RNA. TCRdb recomputed calls from the immunoSEQ multiplex PCR reads with MiXCR, one row per CDR3 protein. The sample yields about 120,000 distinct CDR3 sequences, about 93% seen once. The sequenced material came from CD8+ T cells from PBMCs. The receptors come from a human donor with Susac syndrome.

The chain is built from TRBV29-1 and TRBJ2-2; TRBD1 agrees at 7 bases. The CDR3 length is 14 residues. CDR1 and CDR2 from the germline V gene are SQVTM and ANQGSEA. The J segment lost 0 bases and the V segment lost 7 bases, leaving 5 bases of the junction unmatched. The CDR3 region has the DNA TGCAGCGCACAGGGGACAACGAACACCGGGGAGCTGTTTTTT. Amino acid sequence: CSAQGTTNTGELFF.

J is TRBJ2-7 and V is TRBV7-9; no reliable D call. Germline loops: CDR1 SEHNR, CDR2 FQNEAQ (reference sequence). The CDR3 is 13 residues long. V lost 5 bases and J lost 3, with 11 bases in between. CDR3 sequence: CASSLSLGYEQYF. CDR3 DNA: TGTGCCAGCAGCCTTAGTCTAGGCTACGAGCAGTACTTC.

A few counts support this clonotype. The chain combines TRBV29-1 with TRBJ2-7; D is undetermined. Per germline, CDR1 SQVTM and CDR2 ANQGSEA. With 2 bases removed from V and 4 bases from J, the gap between germline ends came to 9 bases. The CDR3 length is 12 residues. The CDR3 DNA follows: TGCAGCGTTGAATTGCAGGATTACGAGCAGTACTTC. Translated: CSVELQDYEQYF.

This chain links TRBV4-1 with TRBJ2-5; 8 bases map to TRBD2. Looked up from germline, CDR1 is MGHRA and CDR2 is YSYEKL. The CDR3 length is 15 residues. With V trimmed by 4 bases and J by 1 base, 5 bases remained unmatched. The CDR3, as DNA: TGCGCCAGCAGCCCCAACGCGGGGGGCCAAGAGACCCAGTACTTC. It translates to CASSPNAGGQETQYF.

This chain's CDR3 is CSVEIGTPYEQYF. The CDR3 nucleotides are TGCAGCGTTGAAATAGGGACACCTTACGAGCAGTACTTC. The chain has TRBV29-1 and TRBJ2-7; D is perhaps TRBD1 (6 bases). The CDR3 spans 13 residues. Germline V CDR1 and CDR2: SQVTM, ANQGSEA. Trimming stripped 2 bases from V and 4 bases from J, with 12 bases between.

The chain uses TRBV15 and TRBJ1-5; weak D call: TRBD1 (5 bases). V lost 8 bases and J lost 6, with 26 bases in between. Germline values: CDR1 LNHNV, CDR2 YYDKDF (reference sequence). The CDR3 runs to 17 residues. CDR3 region: CATGAVGGGRESQPQHF. Written as DNA, the CDR3 is TGTGCCACCGGAGCAGTAGGAGGTGGCAGGGAAAGTCAGCCCCAGCATTTT.

The CDR3 sequence: CATSRDRGSGANVLTF. The DNA of the CDR3 is TGTGCCACCAGCAGAGATCGAGGGTCTGGGGCCAACGTCCTGACTTTC. The V gene is TRBV15, the J gene TRBJ2-6; D is possibly TRBD2 (5 bases). This CDR3 comprises 16 residues. Trimming shortened V by 0 bases and J by 1 base, and 7 bases separated the two germline ends. Germline V gives CDR1 LNHNV, CDR2 YYDKDF (reference sequence).

The V gene is TRBV9, the J gene TRBJ1-1; 7 bases are a match to TRBD1. The germline V gene has CDR1 SGDLS and CDR2 YYNGEE. The CDR3 is made up of 14 amino acids. Germline trimming cut 3 bases from V and 4 bases from J; bases unmatched to any gene: 6. Here the CDR3 reads CASSGSGQSTEAFF. The CDR3 DNA is TGTGCCAGCAGCGGGTCGGGACAGAGCACTGAAGCTTTCTTT.

This chain links TRBV7-9 with TRBJ2-5; unclear D gene. The germline V and J ends were trimmed by 7 bases and 5 bases, with 11 bases remaining between them. Germline loops: CDR1 SEHNR, CDR2 FQNEAQ (reference sequence). CDR3 length: 12 residues. The CDR3 region is CASTLASETQYF. The DNA of the CDR3 is TGTGCCAGCACCCTTGCTTCGGAGACCCAGTACTTC.

The chain links TRBV3-1 to TRBJ1-2; no clear D. The germline V gene has CDR1 LGHDT and CDR2 YNNKEL (reference sequence). Trimming stripped 1 base from V and 4 bases from J, with 13 bases between. This CDR3 is built from 15 residues. The CDR3 DNA sequence: TGTGCCAGCAGCCAAGGGACTCAAGGAGGCTATGGCTACACCTTC. This sequence encodes CASSQGTQGGYGYTF.

The chain carries TRBV12-3 or TRBV12-4 and TRBJ1-1; D gene unclear. This CDR3 comprises 14 residues. Deletions cut 3 bases from V and 2 bases from J, with 10 bases between. The CDR3 bases are TGTGCCAGCAGTTTGGAACAGAGAAACACTGAAGCTTTCTTT. Translating gives CASSLEQRNTEAFF.

The chain employs TRBV29-1 and TRBJ2-7; 11 positions agree with TRBD1. This CDR3 region has 14 residues. V lost 5 bases and J lost 4; bases outside the gene matches: 7. Germline V gives CDR1 SQVTM, CDR2 ANQGSEA. CDR3 bases: TGCAGCGTTCTCCTCGGGACAGGGGGTTACGAGCAGTACTTC. This gives the protein CSVLLGTGGYEQYF.

The genes are TRBV3-1 and TRBJ1-2; D is undetermined. The CDR3 totals 14 residues. Germline V CDR1 and CDR2: LGHDT, YNNKEL (reference sequence). V was cut by 4 bases and J by 6 bases, with 15 bases left in between. For the CDR3, the DNA is TGTGCCAGCAGCCCCGGAGGGCCGAGGGATGGCTACACCTTC. It codes for CASSPGGPRDGYTF.

The chain uses TRBV7-3 and TRBJ2-5; 9 bases map to TRBD2. Trimming took 6 bases from V and 3 from J; bases not matched to a gene: 8. Germline CDR1 and CDR2: SGHTA and FQGTGA. The CDR3 contains 15 residues. The CDR3 reads CASRSGTSNEETQYF. The DNA of the CDR3 is TGTGCCAGCAGATCCGGGACTAGCAATGAAGAGACCCAGTACTTC.

V usage is TRBV9 and J usage is TRBJ1-5; perhaps TRBD1 as D (5 bases). Per the germline V gene, CDR1 is SGDLS and CDR2 is YYNGEE. V was clipped by 3 bases and J by 0 bases, with 7 bases between them. This CDR3 has 14 residues. The CDR3 sequence: CASSGTSSNQPQHF. CDR3 nucleotides: TGTGCCAGCAGCGGGACAAGTAGCAATCAGCCCCAGCATTTT.

A word on this clonotype: At one end, the junction sequence differs from germline, possibly due to a read error. This chain joins TRBV7-7 and TRBJ2-3; D perhaps matches TRBD2 (5 bases). CDR1 is SSHAT, CDR2 FNYEAQ, per germline (reference sequence). The CDR3 is 13 residues long. The CDR3 here is CASSLAAVDTQYF. In DNA form, the CDR3 reads TGTGCTAGCAGCTTAGCAGCGGTAGATACGCAGTATTTT.